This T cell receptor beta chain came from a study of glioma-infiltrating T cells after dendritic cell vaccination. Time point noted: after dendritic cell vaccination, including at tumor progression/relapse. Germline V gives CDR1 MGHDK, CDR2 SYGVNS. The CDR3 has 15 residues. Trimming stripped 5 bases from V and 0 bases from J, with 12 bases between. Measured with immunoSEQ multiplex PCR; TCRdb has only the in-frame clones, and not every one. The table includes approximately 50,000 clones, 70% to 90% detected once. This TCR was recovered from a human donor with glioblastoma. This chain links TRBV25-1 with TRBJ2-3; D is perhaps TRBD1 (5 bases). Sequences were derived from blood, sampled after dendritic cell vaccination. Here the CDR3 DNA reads TGTGCCAGCAGTCTAGGGGCCGGGAGCACAGATACGCAGTATTTT. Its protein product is CASSLGAGSTDTQYF. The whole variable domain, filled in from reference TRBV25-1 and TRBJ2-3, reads EADIYQTPRYLVIGTGKKITLECSQTMGHDKMYWYQQDPGMELHLIHYSYGVNSTEKGDLSSESTVSRIRTEHFPLTLESARPSHTSQYLCASSLGAGSTDTQYFGPGTRLTVL.